The 11 T cell receptor beta chains below were found in one sample sequenced in a study of CD8+ T cells in alopecia areata. RNA was isolated and reverse transcribed to cDNA, the sequencing template. Clones were read by immunoSEQ multiplex PCR, and TCRdb kept only the in-frame ones, dropping some. The sample consists of 110,000 or so clones, 56% of them appearing once. The treatment was: oral pan-JAK inhibitor, 5-10 mg twice daily. This material consisted of CD4+ T cells sorted from blood, taken at week 24, from a patient treated with tofacitinib. These receptors all come from a human donor with alopecia areata.

This clone has more than one count but fewer than ten. This chain uses TRBV4-3 with TRBJ2-7; the D is unclear. V shed 10 bases and J shed 4 bases, with 5 bases lying between them. Germline V lookup: CDR1 LGHNA, CDR2 YSLEER. The CDR3 covers 9 residues. As DNA, the CDR3 is TGCGCCACCCCGTACGAGCAGTACTTC. Residues: CATPYEQYF.

The CDR3 DNA reads as TGTGCCAGCAGCGTAGATTTTAGCGGGGAGCTGTTTTTT. It specifies CASSVDFSGELFF. J is TRBJ2-2 and V is TRBV9; D unclear. The CDR3 consists of 13 residues. V was shortened by 0 bases and J by 7 bases, with 7 bases between the two germline ends. The germline CDR1 and CDR2 sequences are SGDLS and YYNGEE.

Comments on this clone: One end of the junction is discordant with germline, which a read error may explain. The rearrangement uses TRBV4-2 and TRBJ1-2; D remains ambiguous. Germline V CDR1 and CDR2: LGHNA, YNFKEQ. The CDR3 spans 12 residues. The CDR3 bases are TGTGCCAGCAGCCAAGATGGATTACAAGAGGCCTTC. Protein sequence: CASSQDGLQEAF.

This sequence joins TRBV2 and TRBJ1-6, with D maybe TRBD1 (5 bases). Trimming shortened V by 6 bases and J by 7 bases, and 13 bases separated the two germline ends. This CDR3 comprises 14 residues. CDR1 SNHLY and CDR2 FYNNEI come from the germline V gene. CDR3 sequence (DNA): TGTGCCAGCAGGACCGGGACGGTCAATTCACCCCTCCACTTT. This translates into CASRTGTVNSPLHF.

The rearrangement uses TRBV9 and TRBJ2-5; 7 nucleotides agree with TRBD1. The CDR3 contains 15 residues. Germline V gene lookup returns CDR1 SGDLS and CDR2 YYNGEE. Trimming cost V 6 bases and J 2 bases; bases outside gene matches: 10. The chain's CDR3 is CASTISGGHQETQYF. The CDR3 nucleotides read TGTGCCAGCACCATCTCAGGGGGACATCAAGAGACCCAGTACTTC.

This chain connects TRBV7-8 to TRBJ2-5; 9 bases fit TRBD1. Losses at the gene ends were 5 bases for V and 5 bases for J; bases not matched to a gene: 12. Germline-derived CDR1 and CDR2 are SGHVS and FQNEAQ. The CDR3 covers 16 residues. Written as DNA, the CDR3 is TGTGCCAGCAGCCCGAGGACAGGGGCGATAGGGGAGACCCAGTACTTC. Translated, it gives CASSPRTGAIGETQYF.

This chain joins TRBV7-2 and TRBJ2-7; unclear D gene. With 4 bases removed from V and 6 bases from J, the gap between germline ends came to 10 bases. The CDR3 runs to 12 residues. Germline V gene data show CDR1 as SGHTA and CDR2 as FQGNSA. This CDR3 is CASSSTYLEQYF. The CDR3 DNA reads TGTGCCAGCAGCTCGACTTACCTCGAGCAGTACTTC.

This clone was counted only a few times. The chain links TRBV5-1 to TRBJ2-1; D unclear. The CDR3 loop spans 13 amino acids. With 7 bases removed from V and 0 bases from J, the gap between germline ends came to 8 bases. Germline V CDR1 and CDR2: SGHRS, YFSETQ. The CDR3 is CASRTTSYNEQFF. The CDR3 nucleotides are TGCGCCAGCCGGACCACCTCCTACAATGAGCAGTTCTTC.

This rearrangement joins TRBV29-1 to TRBJ1-2, with TRBD1 matching over 11 bases. Germline V gives CDR1 SQVTM, CDR2 ANQGSEA. This CDR3 contains 13 residues. V lost 6 bases, J lost 12 bases, and 12 bases stayed unmatched. The CDR3 here is CSVAEQDRGPNTF. CDR3 nucleotide sequence: TGCAGCGTGGCCGAGCAGGACAGGGGGCCTAACACCTTC.

This clone was seen more than once but under ten times. This chain joins TRBV4-2 and TRBJ1-1, with D possibly TRBD1 on 5 matching bases. The germline V and J ends were trimmed by 0 bases and 3 bases, with 14 bases remaining between them. Germline-derived CDR1 and CDR2 are LGHNA and YNFKEQ. The CDR3 spans 16 residues. The CDR3 region has the DNA TGTGCCAGCAGCCAAGAGGTCGGGCAGGGCGACACTGAAGCTTTCTTT. This codes for CASSQEVGQGDTEAFF.

V and J are TRBV14 and TRBJ1-6; 10 nucleotides match TRBD1. V lost 4 bases, J lost 7 bases, and 4 bases stayed unmatched. Germline V gene lookup returns CDR1 SGHDN and CDR2 FVKESK. This CDR3 is 15 amino acids long. CDR3 nucleotide sequence: TGTGCCAGCAGCCGATGGGGACAGGGGAATTCACCCCTCCACTTT. As protein: CASSRWGQGNSPLHF.